This T cell receptor beta chain stems from a study of OX40 agonist ivuxolimab in advanced cancers. In the study overall: Averaging about 60 years in age, with a range of roughly 23 to 85, the cohort was about 83% male. General study results and limits: With doses of 0.1-3.0 mg/kg, partial responders showed among the lowest clonal expansion.

The CDR3 sequence is 14 residues long. Germline CDR1 reads SEHNR; CDR2 reads FQNEAQ (reference sequence). The trim removed 4 bases at V and 5 bases at J, leaving 4 bases unmatched. Some clones are missing from TCRdb's copy, which holds only in-frame ones; the method was immunoSEQ multiplex PCR. The sample yields 20,000 to 25,000 clones, roughly 82% seen once. Concerning this clone itself: Its specificity is unknown.

This TCR was recovered from an adult with an advanced solid tumor such as melanoma, head and neck, liver or kidney cancer. The chain has TRBV7-9 and TRBJ2-7, with TRBD1 identical over 11 bases. The sequenced sample was CD4+ or CD8+ T cells sorted from blood, obtained in a trial of the OX40 agonist ivuxolimab. CDR3 sequence (DNA): TGTGCCAGCAGCTCCGGGACAGGGGGTCACGAGCAGTACTTC. Translation: CASSSGTGGHEQYF.